Below, 23 T cell receptor beta chains from the same sample are listed, as sequenced in a study of T-cell reconstitution after alpha-beta-depleted transplantation in children. For TCRbeta, the library was prepared with unique molecular identifiers. TCRdb recomputed calls from the PCR reads with MiXCR, one row per CDR3 protein. The sample has some 500,000 distinct CDR3 sequences, about 30% seen once. Sequencing was performed on PBMCs from the stem cell graft donor, taken from the stem cell graft. The receptors come from a human donor who donated a stem cell graft to a child with aplastic anemia.

This clonotype showed up just a few times. This sequence joins TRBV5-1 and TRBJ2-1, with 12 nucleotides matching TRBD1. The length of the CDR3 is 15 residues. Losses at the gene ends were 0 bases for V and 8 bases for J; bases not matched to a gene: 3. The germline V gene has CDR1 SGHRS and CDR2 YFSETQ. The CDR3 DNA follows: TGCGCCAGCAGCTTGGGGGGACAGGGGGCTGATGAGCAGTTCTTC. Translating gives CASSLGGQGADEQFF.

The rearrangement joins TRBV18 to TRBJ2-1, with 7 nucleotides matching TRBD2. The germline gives CDR1 KGHSH, CDR2 LQKENI. With V trimmed by 3 bases and J by 1 base, 6 bases remained unmatched. This CDR3 spans 16 amino acids. The CDR3 DNA sequence: TGTGCCAGCTCACCGCTAGCGGTACTTTCCTACAATGAGCAGTTCTTC. This encodes CASSPLAVLSYNEQFF.

The chain uses TRBV29-1 and TRBJ2-2, with a possible D match to TRBD1 (7 bases). The CDR3 extends over 14 amino acids. CDR1 is SQVTM, CDR2 ANQGSEA, per germline. With 6 bases removed from V and 1 base from J, the gap between germline ends came to 12 bases. The DNA of the CDR3 is TGCAGCGTGGCGGGACAGCTGAACACCGGGGAGCTGTTTTTT. Its protein product is CSVAGQLNTGELFF.

The CDR3 DNA sequence: TGCAGTGCTAGAGGCGCACTGAACACTGAAGCTTTCTTT. This codes for CSARGALNTEAFF. The chain recombines TRBV20-1 with TRBJ1-1, with D hard to call. Germline V CDR1 and CDR2: DFQATT, SNEGSKA (reference sequence). V shed 1 base and J shed 0 bases, with 6 bases lying between them. The CDR3 has 13 residues.

This clonotype was detected only a few times. The chain has TRBV18 and TRBJ2-7; 10 bases are shared with TRBD2. The CDR3 sequence is 19 residues long. Per the germline V gene, CDR1 is KGHSH and CDR2 is LQKENI. V lost 2 bases and J lost 7; bases outside the gene matches: 20. CDR3 in DNA: TGTGCCAGCTCACCAATCCCGACAGGGTACCCACTAGCGGGACATGAGCAGTACTTC. Protein product: CASSPIPTGYPLAGHEQYF.

The chain carries TRBV30 and TRBJ1-2; 7 bases are a match to TRBD1. The CDR3 consists of 15 residues. Germline CDR1 GTSNPN, CDR2 SVGIG (reference sequence). V shed 2 bases and J 0 bases; nucleotides not matched to a gene: 6. The CDR3 here is CAWSYGQAANYGYTF. CDR3 nucleotide sequence: TGTGCCTGGAGTTACGGACAGGCGGCTAACTATGGCTACACCTTC.

The table lists this clonotype with many counts. This chain joins TRBV7-2 and TRBJ1-2; D possibly corresponds to TRBD1 (6 bases). V dropped 2 bases and J dropped 8 bases, with 12 bases sitting between them. Germline V gives CDR1 SGHTA, CDR2 FQGNSA. The CDR3 runs 13 residues. CDR3 sequence reads: CASSLTSGEGYTF. The CDR3 bases are TGTGCCAGCAGCTTAACGTCAGGGGAGGGCTACACCTTC.

At least ten counts were recorded for this clonotype. This chain uses TRBV30 with TRBJ1-1; D ambiguous. Germline V gene lookup returns CDR1 GTSNPN and CDR2 SVGIG (reference sequence). The V gene lost 4 bases and the J gene lost 3 bases, with 12 bases spanning the gap. CDR3 length: 13 amino acids. The DNA of the CDR3 is TGTGCCTGGACGGCAGCCCGGGACACTGAAGCTTTCTTT. It encodes CAWTAARDTEAFF.

This chain uses TRBV20-1 with TRBJ2-1, with 8 bases fitting TRBD2. Unmatched junction bases numbered 15, after V lost 6 bases and J lost 8 bases. This CDR3 has 15 amino acids. The germline CDR1 and CDR2 sequences are DFQATT and SNEGSKA (reference sequence). CDR3 residues: CSAVPGLVGGYEQFF. CDR3 DNA sequence: TGCAGTGCCGTACCGGGACTAGTGGGAGGTTATGAGCAGTTCTTC.

The chain has TRBV4-1 and TRBJ1-3; a weak D match, TRBD1 (5 bases). Trimming pared 0 bases from V and 0 bases from J, leaving 18 bases between. Per germline, CDR1 MGHRA and CDR2 YSYEKL. The CDR3 consists of 19 residues. CDR3 DNA sequence: TGCGCCAGCAGCCAAGAAACATCCGGGACTCCGAACTCTGGAAACACCATATATTTT. The encoded protein is CASSQETSGTPNSGNTIYF.

The table lists this clonotype with a few counts. The J gene is TRBJ2-1, the V gene TRBV5-1; 12 bases are shared with TRBD2. J gave up 3 bases and V 1 base, and 11 bases lay outside the gene matches. Looked up from germline, CDR1 is SGHRS and CDR2 is YFSETQ. This CDR3 is 19 amino acids long. The CDR3 nucleotides read TGCGCCAGCAGCTTGAGTCTGCGGACTAGCGGGGTATACTACAATGAGCAGTTCTTC. It specifies CASSLSLRTSGVYYNEQFF.

This clonotype has only a few counts. The CDR3 DNA reads as TGTGCCAGCAGCCGGGGGGACACCTCTGGAAACACCATATATTTT. Residues: CASSRGDTSGNTIYF. The chain is built from TRBV9 and TRBJ1-3, with D possibly being TRBD1 (6 bases). The CDR3 extends over 15 amino acids. V was shortened by 4 bases and J by 0 bases, with 11 bases between the two germline ends. Germline lookup yields CDR1 SGDLS and CDR2 YYNGEE.

The chain has TRBV20-1 and TRBJ2-5, with a weak D call TRBD2 (5 bases). The ends were cut back, 4 bases at V and 5 bases at J, with 14 bases in the middle. The CDR3 spans 13 residues. The germline CDR1 and CDR2 sequences are DFQATT and SNEGSKA (reference sequence). CDR3 sequence: CSAIRPSGETQYF. CDR3 bases: TGCAGTGCTATAAGGCCGTCGGGGGAGACCCAGTACTTC.

The sample holds a few counts of this clonotype. The chain carries TRBV6-5 and TRBJ2-1, with TRBD2 matching over 7 bases. V was pared by 2 bases and J by 0 bases, with 13 bases of the junction left unmatched. Germline V lookup: CDR1 MNHEY, CDR2 SVGAGI. The CDR3 loop spans 19 amino acids. This CDR3 is CASSYRPYPQRDSYNEQFF. The CDR3 nucleotides are TGTGCCAGCAGTTACCGCCCTTATCCCCAGCGGGACTCCTACAATGAGCAGTTCTTC.

The chain links TRBV10-3 to TRBJ2-3, with D possibly TRBD2 on 7 matching bases. CDR1 ENHRY and CDR2 SYGVKD come from the germline V gene. The CDR3 is made up of 16 amino acids. Trimming shortened V by 4 bases and J by 4 bases, and 18 bases separated the two germline ends. This chain's CDR3 is CAISGGGRAGADTQYF. The CDR3 region has the DNA TGTGCCATCAGTGGCGGGGGCCGGGCGGGAGCAGATACGCAGTATTTT.

Worth noting for this clonotype: Sequence at one end of the junction differs from germline and may be a read error. V gene TRBV20-1 combines with J gene TRBJ1-2; perhaps TRBD1 as D (5 bases). Germline V gene lookup returns CDR1 DFQATT and CDR2 SNEGSKA (reference sequence). The CDR3 length is 15 residues. The CDR3 nucleotides are TGCAGTGCAAGAGGGGACGGAGTGAACAGCAAAGGCTACACCTTC. Translating gives CSARGDGVNSKGYTF.

The rearrangement joins TRBV12-3 or TRBV12-4 to TRBJ2-5; possibly TRBD2 for D (5 bases). The CDR3 spans 13 residues. V was clipped by 5 bases and J by 2 bases, with 9 bases between them. The CDR3 region has the DNA TGTGCCAGCAGTGGAGGAGGACAAGAGACCCAGTACTTC. This gives the protein CASSGGGQETQYF.

The J gene is TRBJ2-7, the V gene TRBV5-1; 7 positions agree with TRBD1. The CDR3 has 15 residues. Germline values: CDR1 SGHRS, CDR2 YFSETQ. V shed 1 base and J 2 bases; nucleotides not matched to a gene: 6. Written as DNA, the CDR3 is TGCGCCAGCAGCTTGTCGACAGGGAGCGCCTACGAGCAGTACTTC. Its protein is CASSLSTGSAYEQYF.

This clonotype appeared once. The chain carries TRBV7-2 and TRBJ2-5, with 10 nucleotides matching TRBD2. The CDR3 spans 13 residues. Trimming at V came to 2 bases and at J to 7 bases, leaving 1 base not matched to a gene. The germline gives CDR1 SGHTA, CDR2 FQGNSA. The CDR3 bases are TGTGCCAGCAGCTTATCTAGCGGGGGGACCCAGTACTTC. This gives the protein CASSLSSGGTQYF.

The chain carries TRBV30 and TRBJ2-7, with TRBD2 matching 7 bases. In germline, CDR1 is GTSNPN, CDR2 SVGIG (reference sequence). The V and J ends lost 3 bases and 3 bases, in that order; junction bases with no gene match: 5. The CDR3 is 13 residues long. The CDR3 loop is CAWSGGLGYEQYF. CDR3 DNA sequence: TGTGCCTGGAGCGGGGGGTTGGGCTACGAGCAGTACTTC.

This clonotype has only a few counts. This rearrangement joins TRBV18 to TRBJ1-6, with 8 bases fitting TRBD1. Germline CDR1 and CDR2: KGHSH and LQKENI. This CDR3 has 14 amino acids. J lost 6 bases, V lost 4 bases, and 2 bases had no gene match. Written as DNA, the CDR3 is TGTGCCAGCTCACGGGACAGGTTTAATTCACCCCTCCACTTT. Its translation is CASSRDRFNSPLHF. Combining the CDR3 with reference TRBV18 and TRBJ1-6 gives the whole variable domain NAGVMQNPRHLVRRRGQEARLRCSPMKGHSHVYWYRQLPEEGLKFMVYLQKENIIDESGMPKERFSAEFPKEGPSILRIQQVVRGDSAAYFCASSRDRFNSPLHFGNGTRLTVT.

The rearrangement uses TRBV7-9 and TRBJ2-5; TRBD2 aligns across 9 bases. CDR3 length: 14 residues. V shed 5 bases, J shed 7 bases, and the junction held 8 bases outside the gene matches. Germline V CDR1 and CDR2: SEHNR, FQNEAQ (reference sequence). The chain's CDR3 is CASSLPTSGATQYF. As DNA, the CDR3 is TGTGCCAGCAGCCTCCCGACTAGCGGAGCGACCCAGTACTTC.

J is TRBJ2-2 and V is TRBV6-5; possibly TRBD2 for D (6 bases). The germline V gene encodes CDR1 MNHEY and CDR2 SVGAGI. Trimming left V 5 bases short and J 7 bases short, with 11 bases between. The CDR3 loop spans 13 amino acids. In DNA form, the CDR3 reads TGTGCCAGCAGTCACGGAGGGGTCGGGGAGCTGTTTTTT. This codes for CASSHGGVGELFF.